One sample yielded the 26 T cell receptor beta chains listed below, sequenced in a study of T cell changes during pregnancy in multiple sclerosis (dated by TCRdb to the late 2010s). The method was the immunoSEQ multiplex PCR assay. Imported from immuneACCESS, the table was reduced by TCRdb to in-frame sequences with V and J called. These copies leave out some clones; in studies compared against another copy, an unresolved V gene accounts for under half, and the cause of the remainder is not known. The sample yields about 64,000 clones; 92% were counted once. Roughly 1.4% of the sample is held by the ten biggest clonotypes. The sample consisted of peripheral blood, taken in the second trimester of pregnancy. These TCRs come from a female donor with multiple sclerosis, enrolled in a pregnancy study.

The chain joins TRBV6-6 to TRBJ1-5, with D possibly matching TRBD1 (5 bases). CDR3 length equals 12 residues. V was cut by 2 bases and J by 10 bases, with 9 bases left in between. Germline V gene lookup returns CDR1 MNHNY and CDR2 SVGAGI (reference sequence). CDR3: CASSYGGGPQHF. CDR3 nucleotide sequence: TGTGCCAGCAGTTACGGGGGGGGACCCCAGCATTTT.

The chain links TRBV7-6 to TRBJ2-5; tentatively, D is TRBD2 (6 bases). CDR1 is SGHVS and CDR2 is FNYEAQ in the germline V gene. The CDR3 consists of 16 residues. V was trimmed by 4 bases and J by 2 bases, leaving 17 bases between them. The CDR3 reads CASSSRRESLQETQYF. In nucleotides, the CDR3 is TGTGCCAGCAGCTCCCGGAGGGAGAGTCTACAAGAGACCCAGTACTTC.

The rearrangement joins TRBV19 to TRBJ1-2; the D is unclear. CDR1 is LNHDA and CDR2 is SQIVND in the germline V gene (reference sequence). V was shortened by 6 bases and J by 3 bases, with 8 bases between the two germline ends. The CDR3 is 12 residues long. CDR3 in DNA: TGTGCCAGTAGACAGTTGCACTATGGCTACACCTTC. This translates into CASRQLHYGYTF. Full variable domain (rest looked up from reference TRBV19 and TRBJ1-2): DGGITQSPKYLFRKEGQNVTLSCEQNLNHDAMYWYRQDPGQGLRLIYYSQIVNDFQKGDIAEGYSVSREKKESFPLTVTSAQKNPTAFYLCASRQLHYGYTFGSGTRLTVV.

The chain recombines TRBV9 with TRBJ2-3; no definite D call. The CDR3 is 13 residues long. V lost 0 bases, J lost 6 bases, and 8 bases lay in between. CDR1 is SGDLS and CDR2 is YYNGEE in the germline V gene. The CDR3 loop is CASSVGPGDTQYF. In nucleotides, the CDR3 is TGTGCCAGCAGCGTAGGTCCCGGGGATACGCAGTATTTT.

This chain connects TRBV28 to TRBJ2-2, with 10 bases lining up with TRBD1. The V gene's germline CDR1 is MDHEN and CDR2 SYDVKM. J lost 3 bases, V lost 4 bases, and 14 bases had no gene match. This CDR3 has 19 amino acids. CDR3 nucleotides: TGTGCCAGCAGTTCATCCGGGACAGGGGAAAAGGGGTACACCGGGGAGCTGTTTTTT. This translates into CASSSSGTGEKGYTGELFF.

The chain recombines TRBV29-1 with TRBJ1-2; the D is unclear. The CDR3 totals 12 residues. Trimming stripped 5 bases from V and 3 bases from J, with 10 bases between. Germline V gene sequence: CDR1 SQVTM, CDR2 ANQGSEA. The CDR3 sequence: CSVSQADYGYTF. CDR3 bases: TGCAGCGTTTCGCAGGCTGACTATGGCTACACCTTC.

The chain is built from TRBV29-1 and TRBJ1-4; 9 bases match TRBD1. After removal of 6 bases from V and 8 bases from J, the junction contained 10 bases not matched to a gene. The CDR3 is made up of 14 amino acids. Per the germline V gene, CDR1 is SQVTM and CDR2 is ANQGSEA. CDR3 residues: CSVTPGQGGEKLFF. As DNA, the CDR3 is TGCAGCGTAACCCCGGGACAGGGTGGGGAAAAACTGTTTTTT. Complete variable domain (other parts from reference TRBV29-1 and TRBJ1-4): SAVISQKPSRDICQRGTSLTIQCQVDSQVTMMFWYRQQPGQSLTLIATANQGSEATYESGFVIDKFPISRPNLTFSTLTVSNMSPEDSSIYLCSVTPGQGGEKLFFGSGTQLSVL.

The V and J genes are TRBV6-5 and TRBJ2-2; maybe TRBD2 (6 bases). Trimming left V 0 bases short and J 0 bases short, with 8 bases between. The germline V gene encodes CDR1 MNHEY and CDR2 SVGAGI. CDR3 size: 16 residues. Written as DNA, the CDR3 is TGTGCCAGCAGTTACTCGGGCGGGACGAACACCGGGGAGCTGTTTTTT. This encodes CASSYSGGTNTGELFF.

V usage is TRBV7-6 and J usage is TRBJ2-2; 7 bases match TRBD2. The CDR3 loop spans 16 amino acids. With V trimmed by 5 bases and J by 5 bases, 11 bases remained unmatched. Germline-derived CDR1 and CDR2 are SGHVS and FNYEAQ. CDR3: CASSPYTGEGTGELFF. The CDR3 DNA reads as TGTGCCAGCAGCCCCTACACGGGGGAGGGGACCGGGGAGCTGTTTTTT.

The rearrangement links TRBV28 to TRBJ2-1; the D gene is possibly TRBD1 (5 bases). Germline lookup yields CDR1 MDHEN and CDR2 SYDVKM. Trimming took 7 bases from V and 6 from J, leaving 16 bases between them. The CDR3 runs to 14 residues. The CDR3 region is CASTPMWGFNEQFF. CDR3 in DNA: TGTGCCAGCACCCCAATGTGGGGCTTCAATGAGCAGTTCTTC.

V is TRBV7-9 and J is TRBJ2-5, with 9 bases lining up with TRBD2. The CDR3 runs to 14 residues. Per the germline V gene, CDR1 is SEHNR and CDR2 is FQNEAQ (reference sequence). The V gene end was trimmed by 5 bases and the J gene end by 4 bases; junction bases not matched to a gene: 5. CDR3 region: CASSLSSGRETQYF. DNA of the CDR3: TGTGCCAGCAGCCTCAGTAGCGGGAGAGAGACCCAGTACTTC.

The chain recombines TRBV7-9 with TRBJ2-7, with 14 bases fitting TRBD2. The CDR3 extends over 15 amino acids. Germline CDR1 reads SEHNR; CDR2 reads FQNEAQ (reference sequence). V dropped 5 bases and J dropped 3; count of bases not matched to a gene: 3. The CDR3 DNA sequence: TGTGCCAGCAGCGCTGGGACTAGCGGGAGCTACGAGCAGTACTTC. As protein: CASSAGTSGSYEQYF.

The J gene is TRBJ2-1, the V gene TRBV28; TRBD1 might be the D (6 bases). V was pared by 2 bases and J by 9 bases, with 14 bases between. CDR1 MDHEN and CDR2 SYDVKM come from the germline V gene. The CDR3 spans 14 residues. The CDR3 sequence is CASSLIQGWGEQFF. The DNA for the CDR3 is TGTGCCAGCAGTTTAATCCAGGGGTGGGGTGAGCAGTTCTTC.

CDR3 DNA sequence: TGTGCCAGCAGTCCTGAAGGTGGACAGGACCCATCTACAGGGACCCAGTACTTC. Amino acids: CASSPEGGQDPSTGTQYF. This sequence joins TRBV28 and TRBJ2-5; 7 bases match TRBD1. The CDR3 totals 18 residues. With 5 bases clipped from V and 7 bases from J, the junction kept 22 bases outside the gene matches. CDR1 and CDR2 from the germline V gene are MDHEN and SYDVKM.

This clone was found a few times. This rearrangement joins TRBV28 to TRBJ1-1, with D unresolved. Per the germline V gene, CDR1 is MDHEN and CDR2 is SYDVKM. V lost 2 bases and J lost 1, with 2 bases in between. The length of the CDR3 is 12 residues. The CDR3 region has the DNA TGTGCCAGCAGTTTACAGAACACTGAAGCTTTCTTT. Translation: CASSLQNTEAFF.

This clone was recorded only once. The chain employs TRBV9 and TRBJ2-1, with 8 bases lining up with TRBD1. The CDR3 is 15 residues long. The junction had 3 bases not matched to a gene; V was cut back by 2 bases and J by 2 bases. Per germline, CDR1 SGDLS and CDR2 YYNGEE. CDR3 bases: TGTGCCAGCAGCGTGACAGGGGCGGCCTACAATGAGCAGTTCTTC. Encoded protein: CASSVTGAAYNEQFF.

The CDR3 nucleotides read TGTGCCTGGAACAGGGGTGGCTACACCTTC. Translated: CAWNRGGYTF. The V gene is TRBV30, the J gene TRBJ1-2; 7 bases map to TRBD1. The CDR3 length is 10 residues. The ends lost 4 bases at V and 7 bases at J; junction bases unmatched: 0. Germline V gene sequence: CDR1 GTSNPN, CDR2 SVGIG (reference sequence).

The chain couples TRBV21-1 to TRBJ2-7; TRBD2 is the table's D call and was not checked against the DNA. TRBV21-1 is assigned pseudogene status. The CDR3 consists of 17 residues. CDR3: CASSPRTSGRASYEQYF. The CDR3 region has the DNA TGTGCCAGCAGCCCGCGGACTAGCGGGAGGGCCAGTTACGAGCAGTACTTC.

The chain joins TRBV5-4 to TRBJ2-3; D unclear. Germline CDR1 reads SGHNT; CDR2 reads YYREEE (reference sequence). V was pared by 4 bases and J by 2 bases, with 8 bases between. CDR3 length: 13 amino acids. The CDR3 DNA sequence: TGTGCCAGCAGCCCGGGTGTCACAGATACGCAGTATTTT. It codes for CASSPGVTDTQYF.

This clone was counted a single time. J is TRBJ2-3 and V is TRBV7-8, with 11 positions matching TRBD2. The CDR3 runs 14 residues. The V gene's germline CDR1 is SGHVS and CDR2 FQNEAQ. Trimming at V came to 9 bases and at J to 5 bases, leaving 7 bases not matched to a gene. This CDR3 is CASRAGLAEDTQYF. The CDR3 coding sequence is TGTGCCAGTCGAGCGGGACTAGCGGAAGATACGCAGTATTTT.

This chain joins TRBV18 and TRBJ1-2; D not certain. The CDR3 sequence is 14 residues long. Germline-derived CDR1 and CDR2 are KGHSH and LQKENI. Trimming took off 0 bases at V and 0 bases at J, with 5 bases between the two ends. Here the CDR3 reads CASSPPSTNYGYTF. CDR3 coding DNA: TGTGCCAGCTCACCACCGTCTACTAACTATGGCTACACCTTC.

V and J are TRBV2 and TRBJ2-1; 9 bases are shared with TRBD2. The CDR3 has 13 amino acids. V trimming: 3 bases; J trimming: 9 bases; junction bases outside the gene matches: 3. Germline CDR1 is SNHLY and CDR2 is FYNNEI. DNA for the CDR3: TGTGCCAGCAGTGAGCGGGAGGGGGTTGAGCAGTTCTTC. It yields the protein CASSEREGVEQFF.

The genes are TRBV18 and TRBJ1-3, with D perhaps matching TRBD1 (5 bases). Germline V gives CDR1 KGHSH, CDR2 LQKENI. The CDR3 is 17 amino acids. V was shortened by 2 bases and J by 0 bases, with 14 bases between the two germline ends. CDR3: CASSPTQVRYSGNTIYF. The CDR3 coding sequence is TGTGCCAGCTCACCAACACAGGTTCGCTACTCTGGAAACACCATATATTTT.

The J gene is TRBJ1-1, the V gene TRBV29-1; a possible D gene is TRBD1 (6 bases). The CDR3 is 14 amino acids. The germline V and J ends were trimmed by 5 bases and 1 base, with 14 bases remaining between them. Germline lookup yields CDR1 SQVTM and CDR2 ANQGSEA. The DNA of the CDR3 is TGCAGCGTTATGGTCGGACAGAAGAACACTGAAGCTTTCTTT. It yields the protein CSVMVGQKNTEAFF.

V gene TRBV5-1 combines with J gene TRBJ1-2, with 9 nucleotides matching TRBD1. V shed 0 bases, J shed 6 bases, and the junction held 3 bases outside the gene matches. Germline V gene lookup returns CDR1 SGHRS and CDR2 YFSETQ. The CDR3 has 14 residues. CDR3 amino acids: CASSLEGQGNGYTF. The CDR3 DNA follows: TGCGCCAGCAGCTTGGAGGGACAGGGAAATGGCTACACCTTC.

This chain links TRBV2 with TRBJ1-2; 8 bases agree with TRBD1. The CDR3 length is 14 residues. Germline CDR1 and CDR2: SNHLY and FYNNEI. Losses at the gene ends were 6 bases for V and 0 bases for J; bases not matched to a gene: 3. CDR3 sequence reads: CASSHRGTNYGYTF. The CDR3 DNA sequence: TGTGCCAGCAGCCACAGGGGGACTAACTATGGCTACACCTTC.